This T cell receptor (beta chain) was sequenced in a study of blood T cell repertoires in COVID-19. As for the study in general: PBMCs, B-cell-depleted T cells, or T cells were the source of the cDNA or gDNA that made up the material.

The CDR3 extends over 17 amino acids. V lost 6 bases to trimming and J lost 5 bases; unmatched junction nucleotides: 11. The germline V gene encodes CDR1 WNHNN and CDR2 SYGVQD (reference sequence). Authors' analysis steps: It was from reference gene primer amplification that nucleated cell counts were estimated. Clones were sequenced by immunoSEQ multiplex PCR, and TCRdb holds only the in-frame ones, with some missing. V, J and clone size reflect that table, while D and trimming were determined from the DNA. Counted here are 250,000 to 350,000 clones, 85% to 90% occurring once; the ten biggest clones make up 1.5% to 2%.

The sequence came from a young woman with acute COVID-19. This sequence joins TRBV10-1 and TRBJ2-2; 11 nucleotides match TRBD2. Sequenced input: PBMCs or T cells enriched from blood (not recorded which). The CDR3 DNA sequence: TGCGCCAGCAGCGGCCTGGGGACTAGCGGTTCTACCGGGGAGCTGTTTTTT. Translating gives CASSGLGTSGSTGELFF.